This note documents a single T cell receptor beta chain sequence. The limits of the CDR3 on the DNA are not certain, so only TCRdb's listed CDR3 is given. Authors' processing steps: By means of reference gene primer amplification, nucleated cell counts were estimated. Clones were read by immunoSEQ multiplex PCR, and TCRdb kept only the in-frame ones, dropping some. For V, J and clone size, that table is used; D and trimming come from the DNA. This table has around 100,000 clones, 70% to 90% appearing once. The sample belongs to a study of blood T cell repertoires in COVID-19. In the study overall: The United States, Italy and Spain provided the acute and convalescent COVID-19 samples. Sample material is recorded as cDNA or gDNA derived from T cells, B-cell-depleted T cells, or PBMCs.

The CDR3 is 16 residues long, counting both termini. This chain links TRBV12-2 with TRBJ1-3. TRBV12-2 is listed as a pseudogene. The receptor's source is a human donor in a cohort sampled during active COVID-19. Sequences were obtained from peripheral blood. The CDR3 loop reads CASHPVAEGIGNTIYF.